One T cell receptor beta chain is described in this entry. Its antigen remains unidentified. It has no much larger one-base neighbor in the sample; base qualities were not kept. This sample is part of a study of cytomegalovirus exposure and HLA in healthy donors (TCRdb year 2017). Regarding the complete study: In an earlier analysis of several hundred of the donors, roughly 300 Gb of sequence data and 100 million or so unique TCR beta sequences from 150 million to 200 million T cells were reported. Approximately 310 gigabases of sequencing data and approximately 85 million unique TCR sequences were included in an early release covering roughly 600 HLA-typed donors. Among the roughly 400 genotyped donors, under 90% belonged to the genetic ancestry cluster associated with self-reported Caucasian donors. The study aimed to test whether cataloging public T cell receptors could reveal signatures of past pathogen exposure. Using immunosequencing, the study profiled T cell repertoires from 666 subjects and related those repertoires to cytomegalovirus serostatus. Along with the approximately 700-subject first cohort, a separate validation cohort of around 110 different subjects was used. High-throughput TCR immunosequencing, statistical association of individual TCRs with disease status, and machine learning were combined to predict cytomegalovirus infection status. A later analysis re-examined previously published TCR beta repertoires from more than 650 donors and added high-resolution HLA genotyping to investigate patterns of TCR occurrence. Rather than using new phenotypic data, the later analysis identified candidate immune exposures from TCR beta sequences and from how often those sequences occurred across donors. An earlier analysis of fewer than 700 of the donors applied high-throughput TCR beta sequencing to assess whether each TCR beta V gene segment acted as functional or pseudogenic. Donor age, sex, ethnicity and CMV serostatus were collected together with the repertoire data. In a later genetic analysis, genome-wide SNP genotypes for 398 of the 666 donors were used, and that subset was treated as a discovery cohort. Every repertoire in the discovery cohort had been generated on one and the same sequencing platform. HLA typing covered class I and class II loci at four-digit resolution. Typing coverage varied by locus: roughly 629-640 donors for A, B, C, DRB1 and DQB1; roughly 560 for DQA1; about 570 for DPA1; around 450 for DPB1. About five DR-DQ haplotypes were handled as single units for association and clustering, since linkage in the cohort was strong. On average, about 240,000 unique TCR beta nucleotide sequences were sequenced per donor among a few hundred genotyped donors of the cohort, with about 19% of those sequences being non-productive.

The paper as a whole reports these results and caveats: It was suggested by the authors that the approach could potentially be generalized to other disease states and immunological phenotypes. Seventeen rarely observed V segments, including chromosome 9 orphons, were excluded from the earlier analysis of several hundred of the donors because counts were too low. The only immune exposure information available for the cohort was CMV serostatus. At a false discovery rate of 0.05, a later analysis linked 15,000 to 20,000 TCR beta sequences to specific HLA alleles. In a later analysis, several top co-occurrence clusters were reported to appear linked to parvovirus B19, influenza, CMV and Epstein-Barr virus. The study gave a list of 150 to 200 TCR beta chains associated with cytomegalovirus. Because the 87-base-pair reads could not distinguish some IMGT-functional V segments, including TRBV6-2 and TRBV6-3, those segments were excluded. According to a later genetic analysis, donors in an Asian-associated ancestry cluster had fewer N-insertions in productive TCRs than the approximately 630-donor mean. Across donors, most TCR sequences were observed very rarely, whereas some public TCRs were present in many individuals. In an earlier analysis of a few hundred of the donors, most TCR beta V segments were observed in productive rearrangements about 87% or about 30% of the time, broadly matching IMGT annotations. In both the original and validation cohorts, the classifier was reported to diagnose cytomegalovirus status with high specificity and sensitivity. A further reported finding was that TCR beta sequences accurately predicted the HLA-A and HLA-B alleles for most subjects in the first cohort. Correlated functional status among segregating V segments might be attributable to linkage disequilibrium, but an unknown experimental factor could not be ruled out. A cluster of highly shared sequence variants was judged likely to be a technical artifact of the sequencing pipeline. In this cohort, only TCR beta chains were sequenced, and detectable features were limited by the absence of alpha or paired-chain data. Compared with equally common non-associated chains, HLA-associated TCR beta chains in a later analysis were more clonally expanded and had lower generation probabilities. In a later analysis, most CMV-associated TCR beta chains were found to appear HLA-restricted, with HLA associations seemingly driven largely by CMV exposure. A few of the identified cytomegalovirus-associated TCR beta chains were confirmed in vitro to be specific for cytomegalovirus antigens. When HLA alleles, especially DR and DQ, strongly co-occurred, TCR associations were difficult to assign to individual alleles. V-gene and J-gene trimming of TCR beta chains was associated with a missense DCLRE1C variant in a later genetic analysis, and the association was replicated in an independent cohort. Sequencing depth was assumed to be roughly uniform across donors in the presence/absence analyses, though that assumption may not hold. Because HLA typing was unavailable for some donors at each locus, only the typed subset was used in association tests. In a later analysis, TCR association rates were found to vary across HLA loci, with the most associated TCRs seen for DRB1 alleles and the fewest for HLA-C alleles.

The cohort was made up of about 610 healthy bone marrow donors. At the time of sampling, every cohort member was nominally healthy, though immune exposures that went unrecorded were likely present. The donor was CMV seronegative and belonged to the group of over 300 seronegative cohort members. Each donor provided a peripheral blood sample, and peripheral blood mononuclear cells were used for TCR beta sequencing. Genomic DNA was extracted from the blood cell samples with the Qiagen DNeasy Blood Extraction Kit. At the junction V is shortened by 7 bases and J by 6 bases; bases outside the gene matches: 14. For CDR1 and CDR2, the germline V gene lists SNHLY and FYNNEI. The CDR3, from cysteine to phenylalanine, totals 15 residues. The DNA shown is the 45-base CDR3, in frame from base 1. Libraries were made using the immunoSEQ multiplex PCR assay. For the multiplex PCR, a mixture combining 60 forward primers for TCR Vbeta segments and 13 reverse primers for TCR Jbeta segments was used. Amplification of the CDR3 region of rearranged TCR beta genes was performed with a multiplex PCR assay on genomic DNA. The amplified TCR beta libraries were sequenced on the Illumina HiSeq System as 87-base-pair reads. Per the source publication's procedure: A later analysis counted about 80 million unique TCR beta chains across the 550 to 700 repertoires, and some 11 million of these chains were shared by at least two donors. To remove PCR and sequencing errors, raw reads were error-corrected and collapsed into unique sequences using a nearest-neighbor algorithm that merged closely related sequences. CDR3 sequences were aligned to IMGT reference sequences to assign V, D and J gene segments. For a sequence to be retained, a match of at least six nucleotides was required to both a V gene segment and a J gene segment. Rearrangements were called productive when the CDR3 lacked stop codons and stayed in frame with V and J; all others were non-productive. CDR3 was defined by IMGT convention, running from the second conserved V-encoded cysteine to the conserved J-encoded phenylalanine. In an earlier analysis of roughly 610 of the donors, sequences lacking an unambiguous match to a single V gene segment were excluded. In an earlier analysis of a few hundred of the donors, V segments were called functional above 56.7% productive rearrangements and were called segregating when the between-donor standard deviation exceeded 5%. A statistical classification framework was built for diagnosing cytomegalovirus status from the catalog of TCR beta chain sequences. In a later analysis, V and J genes were assigned by comparing TCR nucleotide sequences against IMGT/GENE-DB human TR gene sequences. In a later analysis, CDR3 sequences and most-parsimonious VDJ recombination scenarios were assigned using the TCRdist pipeline. A later analysis defined each TCR beta chain by its CDR3 amino acid sequence plus V-gene family, and excluded reads lacking a unique V-gene family. As a way to deal with suspected cross-contamination and a sequencing artifact, a later analysis dropped approximately 570 nucleotide sequences that were highly shared and had low generation probability. A later analysis calculated a clonal expansion index for each public chain from normalized within-repertoire ranks of inferred template counts. A later analysis computed generation probabilities with a VDJ recombination model fitted to out-of-frame rearrangements, and checked the results against IGoR. A later analysis scored TCR-TCR, TCR-HLA and TCR-CMV co-occurrence with hypergeometric tests, applying a repertoire-size bias correction to TCR pairs. In a later analysis, false discovery rates were estimated by permuting HLA or CMV assignments 20 times. In a later analysis, co-occurring TCRs were grouped with DBSCAN, and TCRdist sequence similarity was added when clustering was performed within HLA-allele-positive subsets. For co-occurrence clustering, repertoires with fewer than 30,000 or more than 120,000 public chains were excluded, along with four to six repertoires with anomalous nucleotide sharing. TCRdb mirrors the immuneACCESS table, restricted to in-frame sequences. Some clones are absent from its copies; in checked studies, under half trace to an unresolved V gene, and the reason for the others is unknown. V, J and clone size derive from that table, while D and trimming were established from the DNA sequence. The sample table shows 180,000 or so clones, and approximately 78% are seen once. The ten largest make up approximately 0.8% of the sample.

The sequence is built from TRBV2 and TRBJ2-5, and TRBD1 matches 7 of the central bases. This TCR came from a woman aged 18-29 years in good health and CMV-seronegative. Sample: PBMCs. The encoded CDR3 is CASTVSTGETKTQYF. The nucleotides read TGTGCCAGCACTGTGAGTACAGGGGAGACGAAGACCCAGTACTTC.